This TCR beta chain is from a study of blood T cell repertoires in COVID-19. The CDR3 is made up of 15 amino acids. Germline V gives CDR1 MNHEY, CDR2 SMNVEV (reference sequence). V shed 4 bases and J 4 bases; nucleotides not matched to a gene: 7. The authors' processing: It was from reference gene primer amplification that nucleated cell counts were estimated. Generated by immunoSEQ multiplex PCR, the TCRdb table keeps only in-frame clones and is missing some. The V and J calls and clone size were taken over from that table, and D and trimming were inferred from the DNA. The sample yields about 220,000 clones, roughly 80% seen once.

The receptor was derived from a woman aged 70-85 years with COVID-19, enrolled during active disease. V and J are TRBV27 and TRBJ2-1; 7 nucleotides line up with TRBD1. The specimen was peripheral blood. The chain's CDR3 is CASSSTGRTYNEQFF. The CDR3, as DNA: TGTGCCAGCAGTTCGACAGGGCGAACTTACAATGAGCAGTTCTTC.